This T cell receptor beta chain was retrieved from a study of PD-1 blockade in classical Hodgkin lymphoma. Study background: Patients were dosed intravenously with nivolumab at 3 mg/kg every 2 weeks.

Generated by immunoSEQ multiplex PCR, the TCRdb table keeps only in-frame clones and is missing some. The sample includes tens of thousands of clones, roughly nine tenths seen only once; the top ten take about 8%. Points on this clone: Its antigen is as yet unknown.

The CDR3 runs to 15 residues. Germline values: CDR1 LGHNA, CDR2 YNFKEQ. Study-wide results and caveats: A reduction in baseline TCR diversity was reportedly seen in newly diagnosed patients relative to healthy donors.

Time point noted: cycle 4 day 1 (C4D1), after 5 to 7 weeks of nivolumab. Each of the patients experienced relapse following autologous stem cell transplantation, and their brentuximab vedotin exposure differed. The TCR originated in a human donor with classical Hodgkin lymphoma. The rearrangement links TRBV4-2 to TRBJ2-5; D possibly corresponds to TRBD2 (5 bases). The end of the DNA aligns better with TRBJ2-7, so the J call may be wrong. The sequencing here drew on peripheral blood mononuclear cells (PBMCs), taken before the fourth cycle of nivolumab. CDR3 residues: CASSQDPLGGVEQYF. The CDR3 DNA follows: TGTGCCAGCAGCCAGGACCCCCTTGGAGGAGTCGAGCAGTACTTC.